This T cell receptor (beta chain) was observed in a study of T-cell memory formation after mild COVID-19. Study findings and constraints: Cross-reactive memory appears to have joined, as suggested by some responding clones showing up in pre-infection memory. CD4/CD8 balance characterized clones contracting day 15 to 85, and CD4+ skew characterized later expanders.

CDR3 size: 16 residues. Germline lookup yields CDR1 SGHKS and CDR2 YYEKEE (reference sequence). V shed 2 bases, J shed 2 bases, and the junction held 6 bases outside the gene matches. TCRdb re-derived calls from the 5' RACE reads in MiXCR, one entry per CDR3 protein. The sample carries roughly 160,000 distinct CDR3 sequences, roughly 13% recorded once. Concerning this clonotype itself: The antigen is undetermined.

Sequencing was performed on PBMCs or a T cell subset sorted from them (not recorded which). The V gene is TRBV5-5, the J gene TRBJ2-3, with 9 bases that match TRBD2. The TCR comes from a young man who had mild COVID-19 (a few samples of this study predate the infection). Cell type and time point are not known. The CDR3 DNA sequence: TGTGCCAGCAGCTTTAGCGGGGGATGGAACACAGATACGCAGTATTTT. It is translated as CASSFSGGWNTDTQYF.